This T cell receptor (beta chain) was obtained from a study of post-analysis software for immune sequencing data. For the study at large: The patients showed relapsing-remitting, secondary progressive and progressive-relapsing multiple sclerosis courses. Study-level results: Controls showed significantly higher normalized Chao1 diversity than did multiple sclerosis patients. Batch-matched samples strongly co-clustered by F measure.

TCR beta cDNA libraries had unique molecular identifiers. T cells numbering about 0.9 to 10 million yielded cDNA molecules that totaled roughly 500,000. Each CDR3 protein gets one entry after TCRdb re-called the PCR reads with MiXCR. This table has around 440,000 distinct CDR3 sequences, 40% to 55% appearing once. Concerning this clonotype itself: The antigen remains undetermined.

Sequencing was done on a sample of blood. The TCR was taken from a girl aged 10-17 years with multiple sclerosis.

In nucleotides, the CDR3 is TGTGCCAGCAGCCAAGCGGACACGGCAAACAATGAGCAGTTCTTC. Protein: CASSQADTANNEQFF. The chain recombines TRBV3-1 with TRBJ2-1; possibly TRBD1 for D (5 bases). V was shortened by 1 base and J by 5 bases, with 12 bases between the two germline ends. From germline, CDR1 is LGHDT and CDR2 YNNKEL (reference sequence). There are 15 residues in the CDR3.